The 28 T cell receptor beta chains below all came from one sample that was sequenced in a study of post-analysis software for immune sequencing data. Unique molecular identifiers were carried by the TCR beta cDNA libraries. TCRdb itself ran the PCR reads through MiXCR, one entry per CDR3 protein. The data show roughly 400,000 distinct CDR3 sequences, with about 40% seen just once and under 9% held by the top ten. Notes on the study in general: Compared with controls, patients had more of about 5 TRBV segments, including TRBV5-6, TRBV5-1 and TRBV20-1.

No antigens are known for them. Sequencing was performed on blood. Receptors were obtained from a girl aged 2-10 years with multiple sclerosis.

The V gene is TRBV4-1, the J gene TRBJ2-1; TRBD2 aligns across 8 bases. Losses at the gene ends were 1 base for V and 8 bases for J; bases not matched to a gene: 7. CDR3 size: 15 residues. In germline, CDR1 is MGHRA, CDR2 YSYEKL. The CDR3 nucleotides read TGCGCCAGCAGCCAAGGCCCAGCGGGGGCTTATGAGCAGTTCTTC. Translated: CASSQGPAGAYEQFF.

This clonotype was seen a few times. The chain has TRBV29-1 and TRBJ2-1, with 9 bases matching TRBD1. Germline values: CDR1 SQVTM, CDR2 ANQGSEA. J gave up 8 bases and V 3 bases, and 8 bases lay outside the gene matches. This CDR3 comprises 14 residues. Here the CDR3 reads CSVEGGTGIHEQFF. CDR3 DNA: TGCAGCGTTGAGGGTGGGACAGGGATCCATGAGCAGTTCTTC.

This chain joins TRBV5-1 and TRBJ2-5, with 7 bases that match TRBD1. The tail of the sequence fits TRBJ2-7 better, so the J call may be wrong. Germline values: CDR1 SGHRS, CDR2 YFSETQ. CDR3 length equals 15 residues. The CDR3 is CASKRQGEMGYEQYF. CDR3 in DNA: TGCGCCAGCAAGAGACAGGGAGAGATGGGATACGAGCAGTACTTC.

V usage is TRBV7-9 and J usage is TRBJ2-1; D is ambiguous. This CDR3 comprises 13 residues. The V gene lost 1 base and the J gene lost 9 bases, with 10 bases spanning the gap. The germline CDR1 and CDR2 sequences are SEHNR and FQNEAQ (reference sequence). CDR3 in amino acids: CASSLVAAGEQFF. CDR3 sequence (DNA): TGTGCCAGCAGCTTAGTGGCAGCCGGTGAGCAGTTCTTC.

This clonotype has a handful of counts. V is TRBV10-1 and J is TRBJ2-5; no clear D. V lost 3 bases, J lost 3 bases, and 5 bases lay in between. The length of the CDR3 is 12 residues. Germline-derived CDR1 and CDR2 are WNHNN and SYGVQD (reference sequence). The CDR3 protein is CASSDRKETQYF. CDR3 DNA: TGCGCCAGCAGTGACCGGAAAGAGACCCAGTACTTC.

This clonotype appeared a few times. The chain carries TRBV29-1 and TRBJ2-5, with TRBD2 matching 7 bases. V lost 5 bases, J lost 7 bases, and 7 bases stayed unmatched. The CDR3 runs 12 residues. CDR1 SQVTM and CDR2 ANQGSEA come from the germline V gene. The CDR3: CSVSGLVGTQYF. CDR3 nucleotide sequence: TGCAGCGTTTCCGGACTAGTGGGGACCCAGTACTTC.

The chain joins TRBV5-6 to TRBJ2-5; the D gene could be TRBD1 or TRBD2 (5 bases each). V lost 4 bases, J lost 9 bases, and 16 bases lay in between. Germline lookup yields CDR1 SGHDT and CDR2 YYEEEE. The CDR3 sequence is 13 residues long. This chain's CDR3 is CASSLRGGKAQYF. The CDR3 DNA sequence: TGTGCCAGCAGCCTACGTGGGGGAAAGGCCCAGTACTTC.

The V gene is TRBV9, the J gene TRBJ1-3; D remains ambiguous. Trimming removed 7 bases from V and 0 bases from J, with 17 bases in between. The CDR3 has 16 amino acids. Per germline, CDR1 SGDLS and CDR2 YYNGEE. As DNA, the CDR3 is TGTGCCAGCGGGAACAGTAAGACGGGCTCTGGAAACACCATATATTTT. Translation: CASGNSKTGSGNTIYF.

This clonotype was counted only a few times. The V call is TRBV20-1, the J call TRBJ2-1, with 9 positions matching TRBD2. The V gene end was trimmed by 5 bases and the J gene end by 8 bases; junction bases not matched to a gene: 10. In germline, CDR1 is DFQATT, CDR2 SNEGSKA (reference sequence). This CDR3 contains 14 residues. DNA for the CDR3: TGCAGTGCTCCCGGGTTAGCGGGAGCATATGAGCAGTTCTTC. Translated: CSAPGLAGAYEQFF.

The CDR3 DNA reads TGTGCCAGCAGGCTCCGGGTTGGGCTTAACTATGGCTACACCTTC. Protein: CASRLRVGLNYGYTF. The chain uses TRBV27 and TRBJ1-2; D gene uncertain. Trimming left V 6 bases short and J 1 base short, with 15 bases between. Germline CDR1 reads MNHEY; CDR2 reads SMNVEV (reference sequence). This CDR3 comprises 15 residues.

V is TRBV18 and J is TRBJ2-1; tentatively, D is TRBD2 (5 bases). CDR1 is KGHSH, CDR2 LQKENI, per germline. This CDR3 is 16 amino acids long. The ends were cut back, 4 bases at V and 0 bases at J, with 13 bases in the middle. CDR3 sequence (DNA): TGTGCCAGCTCACATGCTAGCTCGAGCTCCTACAATGAGCAGTTCTTC. Translated, it gives CASSHASSSSYNEQFF.

About this clonotype: A read error may account for a junction end that differs from germline. The DNA for the CDR3 is TGCAGTGCTCGAGACTGGAGGGGGTGGAATACGCAGTATTTT. Protein sequence: CSARDWRGWNTQYF. The J gene is TRBJ2-3, the V gene TRBV20-1, with D possibly being TRBD1 or TRBD2 (6 bases each). CDR3 length equals 14 residues. The germline gives CDR1 DFQATT, CDR2 SNEGSKA (reference sequence).

This clonotype was seen more than once but under ten times. The chain is built from TRBV7-8 and TRBJ2-7, with 13 bases identical to TRBD2. The junction had 5 bases not matched to a gene; V was cut back by 5 bases and J by 1 base. The CDR3 extends over 16 amino acids. Germline V gives CDR1 SGHVS, CDR2 FQNEAQ. The CDR3 spells CASSPRTSGGSYEQYF. Written as DNA, the CDR3 is TGTGCCAGCAGCCCACGGACTAGCGGGGGATCCTACGAGCAGTACTTC.

This clonotype was observed a handful of times. The V call is TRBV20-1, the J call TRBJ2-3, with D possibly being TRBD2 (6 bases). This CDR3 is built from 12 residues. Trimming removed 6 bases at V and 11 bases at J, with 18 bases between. The germline V gene encodes CDR1 DFQATT and CDR2 SNEGSKA (reference sequence). The CDR3 DNA follows: TGCAGTGCCGCCCCAGAGCCGGGACTGCAGTATTTT. As protein: CSAAPEPGLQYF.

The V call is TRBV5-1, the J call TRBJ2-7; 10 bases are a match to TRBD2. The J call may be incorrect, as the DNA end agrees better with TRBJ2-5. CDR1 is SGHRS and CDR2 is YFSETQ in the germline V gene. The CDR3 extends over 17 amino acids. CDR3 coding DNA: TGCGCCAGTAGCCCGGGACTAGCGCGGAAAAATAGCAAGACCCAGTACTTC. As protein: CASSPGLARKNSKTQYF.

This chain uses TRBV5-1 with TRBJ2-5; 8 bases are shared with TRBD2. This CDR3 contains 14 residues. Germline CDR1 reads SGHRS; CDR2 reads YFSETQ. With V trimmed by 4 bases and J by 11 bases, 13 bases remained unmatched. This CDR3 is CASSLGLESREQYF. CDR3 nucleotides: TGCGCCAGCAGCCTGGGACTAGAATCGCGGGAGCAGTACTTC.

This clonotype occurred a few times. This chain connects TRBV18 to TRBJ2-5, with D perhaps TRBD2 (7 bases). V gave up 0 bases and J gave up 11 bases, with 22 bases separating them. Germline-derived CDR1 and CDR2 are KGHSH and LQKENI. This CDR3 is built from 16 residues. Here the CDR3 reads CASSPPRAGALGKQYF. The CDR3 DNA reads TGTGCCAGCTCACCACCGAGGGCGGGGGCCCTCGGAAAGCAGTACTTC.

The chain is built from TRBV19 and TRBJ1-5; D is undetermined. V dropped 2 bases and J dropped 5 bases, with 7 bases sitting between them. The CDR3 totals 13 residues. Germline lookup yields CDR1 LNHDA and CDR2 SQIVND (reference sequence). The CDR3 protein is CASSIWPDQPQHF. In DNA, the CDR3 is TGTGCCAGTAGTATATGGCCCGATCAGCCCCAGCATTTT.

V usage is TRBV28 and J usage is TRBJ2-3; D possibly corresponds to TRBD1 (5 bases). The germline CDR1 and CDR2 sequences are MDHEN and SYDVKM. V lost 7 bases, J lost 2 bases, and 16 bases lay in between. This CDR3 is 15 amino acids long. The CDR3 reads CASTLGADNTDTQYF. The CDR3, as DNA: TGTGCCAGCACCCTAGGGGCGGATAACACAGATACGCAGTATTTT.

The rearrangement joins TRBV29-1 to TRBJ1-2; TRBD1 is a possible D gene (5 bases). V lost 2 bases and J 4 bases, leaving 11 bases between the germline ends. Germline lookup yields CDR1 SQVTM and CDR2 ANQGSEA. The CDR3 is 13 amino acids. In DNA form, the CDR3 reads TGCAGCGTTGAATCGGGGGGAATCTATGGCTACACCTTC. Translated: CSVESGGIYGYTF.

The V and J genes are TRBV29-1 and TRBJ2-3; D not resolved. This CDR3 spans 14 amino acids. CDR1 and CDR2 (germline): SQVTM, ANQGSEA. Trimming stripped 0 bases from V and 0 bases from J, with 7 bases between. DNA for the CDR3: TGCAGCGTTGAAGACGTCCGGAGCACAGATACGCAGTATTTT. This encodes CSVEDVRSTDTQYF.

V gene TRBV28 combines with J gene TRBJ2-3; weak D call: TRBD2 (7 bases). Germline V gives CDR1 MDHEN, CDR2 SYDVKM. The CDR3 loop spans 17 amino acids. Trimming shortened V by 5 bases and J by 0 bases, and 18 bases separated the two germline ends. The DNA for the CDR3 is TGTGCCAGCAGTCGGGGGGCGGCAGGGATGAGCACAGATACGCAGTATTTT. Protein product: CASSRGAAGMSTDTQYF.

The chain combines TRBV12-3 or TRBV12-4 with TRBJ1-5; D might be TRBD1 (5 bases). CDR3 length: 16 amino acids. The V gene lost 6 bases and the J gene lost 2 bases, with 17 bases spanning the gap. The CDR3 loop reads CASSLGRLLRNQPQHF. In DNA form, the CDR3 reads TGTGCCAGCAGCCTGGGACGGCTTTTACGCAATCAGCCCCAGCATTTT.

In this sample, this clonotype turned up once. This rearrangement joins TRBV12-3 or TRBV12-4 to TRBJ1-1, with D uncertain. Trimming left V 6 bases short and J 5 bases short, with 16 bases between. The CDR3 consists of 14 residues. CDR3 bases: TGTGCCAGCAGAGCCGAAGGAGGGAGGACTGAAGCTTTCTTT. Translating gives CASRAEGGRTEAFF.

The gene calls are TRBV5-6 and TRBJ1-2; D may be TRBD1 (6 bases). Trimming cost V 4 bases and J 2 bases, with 12 bases left between them. This CDR3 comprises 14 residues. Germline V CDR1 and CDR2: SGHDT, YYEEEE. The CDR3 protein is CASSPITGNYGYTF. CDR3 coding DNA: TGTGCCAGCAGCCCAATTACAGGGAACTATGGCTACACCTTC.

The sample holds a few counts of this clonotype. The CDR3 nucleotides read TGTGCCAGCAGTGCGACAGCCAGAGTCTCCTCTGGGGCCAACGTCCTGACTTTC. As protein: CASSATARVSSGANVLTF. V gene TRBV2 combines with J gene TRBJ2-6; weak D call: TRBD1 (5 bases). With 4 bases removed from V and 0 bases from J, the gap between germline ends came to 16 bases. This CDR3 contains 18 residues. The germline gives CDR1 SNHLY, CDR2 FYNNEI. Complete variable domain (other parts from reference TRBV2 and TRBJ2-6): EPEVTQTPSHQVTQMGQEVILRCVPISNHLYFYWYRQILGQKVEFLVSFYNNEISEKSEIFDDQFSVERPDGSNFTLKIRSTKLEDSAMYFCASSATARVSSGANVLTFGAGSRLTVL.

V gene TRBV7-8 combines with J gene TRBJ2-7; 7 nucleotides agree with TRBD1. J was trimmed by 5 bases and V by 10 bases; bases with no gene match: 8. The CDR3 extends over 12 amino acids. Germline CDR1 reads SGHVS; CDR2 reads FQNEAQ. CDR3 amino acids: CATATGPHEQYF. The CDR3 coding sequence is TGTGCCACCGCGACAGGGCCCCACGAGCAGTACTTC.

The chain links TRBV6-6 to TRBJ1-1; D gene ambiguous. The CDR3 covers 13 residues. Germline V CDR1 and CDR2: MNHNY, SVGAGI (reference sequence). Trimming removed 6 bases at V and 1 base at J, with 9 bases between. CDR3 loop: CASRAPPNTEAFF. DNA for the CDR3: TGTGCCAGCAGAGCGCCACCGAACACTGAAGCTTTCTTT.